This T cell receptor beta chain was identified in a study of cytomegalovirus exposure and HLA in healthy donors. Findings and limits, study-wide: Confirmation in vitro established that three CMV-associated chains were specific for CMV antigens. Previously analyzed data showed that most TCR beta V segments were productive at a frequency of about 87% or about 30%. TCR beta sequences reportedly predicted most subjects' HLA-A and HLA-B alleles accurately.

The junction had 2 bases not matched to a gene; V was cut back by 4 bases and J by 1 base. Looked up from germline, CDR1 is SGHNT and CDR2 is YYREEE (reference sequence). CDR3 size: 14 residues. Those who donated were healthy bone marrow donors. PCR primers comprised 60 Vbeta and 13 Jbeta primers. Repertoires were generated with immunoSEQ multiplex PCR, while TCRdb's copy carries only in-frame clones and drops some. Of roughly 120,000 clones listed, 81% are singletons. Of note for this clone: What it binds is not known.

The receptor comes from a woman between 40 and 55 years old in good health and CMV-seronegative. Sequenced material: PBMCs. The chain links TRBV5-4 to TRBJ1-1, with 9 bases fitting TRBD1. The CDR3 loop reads CASSKDRGNTEAFF. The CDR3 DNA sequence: TGTGCCAGCAGCAAGGACAGGGGGAACACTGAAGCTTTCTTT.